The clone carrying this TCR beta chain has only a few counts. Trimming at V came to 3 bases and at J to 5 bases, leaving 7 bases not matched to a gene. There are 14 residues in the CDR3. Germline V lookup: CDR1 SGHKS, CDR2 YYEKEE (reference sequence). The source of the sample is a study of read filtering for tumor transcriptome and immune sequencing. The library was built from 400 ng RNA with molecular barcoded adaptors for alpha/delta and beta/gamma chains. One entry per CDR3 protein results from TCRdb running MiXCR on the reads. This repertoire shows tens of thousands of distinct CDR3 sequences, more than 10% found once; its top ten account for 14% to 15%.

The sample comprised a population of CD138-negative cells sorted from bone marrow. The V call is TRBV5-5, the J call TRBJ2-7; 8 nucleotides line up with TRBD1. This TCR derives from a donor aged 40 or over with multiple myeloma. CDR3 in amino acids: CASSSTGDRHEQYF. Written as DNA, the CDR3 is TGTGCCAGCAGCTCGACAGGGGATCGGCACGAGCAGTACTTC. The whole variable domain, remainder taken from reference TRBV5-5 and TRBJ2-7, is DAGVTQSPTHLIKTRGQQVTLRCSPISGHKSVSWYQQVLGQGPQFIFQYYEKEERGRGNFPDRFSARQFPNYSSELNVNALLLGDSALYLCASSSTGDRHEQYFGPGTRLTVT.